This TCR beta chain came from a study of OX40 agonist ivuxolimab in advanced cancers. On the study more broadly: Three patients responded partially, comprising one with hepatocellular carcinoma and two with cutaneous melanoma.

Clones were read by immunoSEQ multiplex PCR, and TCRdb kept only the in-frame ones, dropping some. The sample includes some 110,000 clones, 75% to 95% of them seen just once. There are 14 residues in the CDR3. With 2 bases clipped from V and 7 bases from J, the junction kept 8 bases outside the gene matches. The germline gives CDR1 SGDLS, CDR2 YYNGEE. This sequence originates from an adult with an advanced solid tumor such as melanoma, head and neck, liver or kidney cancer. The sequencing used CD4+ or CD8+ T cells sorted from blood, collected in a trial of the OX40 agonist ivuxolimab. The chain joins TRBV9 to TRBJ1-2, with 7 bases that match TRBD1. The CDR3: CASSVRSQGSGYTF. The CDR3 region has the DNA TGTGCCAGCAGCGTCCGATCACAGGGGAGTGGCTACACCTTC.